The 23 T cell receptor beta chains below were found in one sample sequenced in a study of cytomegalovirus exposure and HLA in healthy donors. PCR primers comprised 60 Vbeta and 13 Jbeta primers. Some clones are missing from TCRdb's copy, which holds only in-frame ones; the method was immunoSEQ multiplex PCR. The repertoire holds approximately 110,000 clones, about 80% seen once, with approximately 3% in the top ten. The sequenced sample consisted of PBMCs. All receptors derive from a woman in her thirties or forties in good health and CMV-seronegative.

The chain is built from TRBV28 and TRBJ1-1, with D perhaps matching TRBD1 (6 bases). Trimming took 5 bases from V and 7 from J, leaving 14 bases between them. This CDR3 has 13 residues. Germline CDR1 is MDHEN and CDR2 is SYDVKM. The CDR3 loop reads CASSENREDEAFF. For the CDR3, the DNA is TGTGCCAGCAGTGAGAACAGGGAAGATGAAGCTTTCTTT.

This clone has just a few counts. This chain links TRBV28 with TRBJ1-3, with D tentatively TRBD1 (5 bases). Per germline, CDR1 MDHEN and CDR2 SYDVKM. The CDR3 contains 18 residues. Trimming removed 5 bases from V and 4 bases from J, with 24 bases in between. CDR3 region: CASSVNGPAGQKGNTIYF. CDR3 bases: TGTGCCAGCAGTGTCAATGGTCCGGCAGGGCAAAAAGGAAACACCATATATTTT.

The chain joins TRBV10-3 to TRBJ1-1; D possibly corresponds to TRBD1 (6 bases). The V end lost 4 bases, the J end lost 0 bases, and 15 bases lay between the germline ends. The CDR3 runs to 16 residues. Germline values: CDR1 ENHRY, CDR2 SYGVKD. The CDR3 bases are TGTGCCATCAGTGTCGTTGAGGGGACACTGAACACTGAAGCTTTCTTT. Encoded protein: CAISVVEGTLNTEAFF.

This chain joins TRBV2 and TRBJ1-1; no reliable D call. The CDR3 has 12 amino acids. V dropped 4 bases and J dropped 1 base, with 4 bases sitting between them. Germline V CDR1 and CDR2: SNHLY, FYNNEI. This CDR3 reads CASSVWNTEAFF. CDR3 sequence (DNA): TGTGCCAGCAGTGTATGGAACACTGAAGCTTTCTTT.

The CDR3 spells CASSRLAGNQETQYF. The CDR3 DNA reads TGTGCCAGTAGTAGACTAGCGGGAAACCAAGAGACCCAGTACTTC. The gene calls are TRBV19 and TRBJ2-5; 11 nucleotides agree with TRBD2. V was pared by 4 bases and J by 0 bases, with 1 base of the junction left unmatched. This CDR3 spans 15 amino acids. The germline V gene has CDR1 LNHDA and CDR2 SQIVND (reference sequence).

The chain has TRBV13 and TRBJ1-2; the D gene is possibly TRBD1 (5 bases). The length of the CDR3 is 13 residues. Trimming pared 5 bases from V and 5 bases from J, leaving 12 bases between. Per the germline V gene, CDR1 is PRHDT and CDR2 is FYEKMQ (reference sequence). The CDR3 loop reads CASSEGTRYGYTF. The DNA of the CDR3 is TGTGCCAGCAGCGAGGGGACTCGGTATGGCTACACCTTC.

The J gene is TRBJ2-3, the V gene TRBV19, with D perhaps matching TRBD2 (6 bases). CDR1 and CDR2 from the germline V gene are LNHDA and SQIVND (reference sequence). The V gene lost 8 bases and the J gene lost 4 bases, with 16 bases spanning the gap. This CDR3 region has 14 residues. This CDR3 reads CASGPGLTADTQYF. The CDR3 DNA reads TGTGCCAGTGGGCCGGGACTGACTGCAGATACGCAGTATTTT.

The rearrangement uses TRBV19 and TRBJ1-1, with 8 bases fitting TRBD1. The germline gives CDR1 LNHDA, CDR2 SQIVND (reference sequence). The CDR3 spans 17 residues. Trimming took 3 bases from V and 1 from J; bases not matched to a gene: 10. CDR3 bases: TGTGCCAGTAGTATTTTGGACAGGGCTAATTCGAACACTGAAGCTTTCTTT. Amino acid sequence: CASSILDRANSNTEAFF.

The genes are TRBV27 and TRBJ1-4; 9 positions match TRBD1. The CDR3 covers 17 residues. Germline V gene sequence: CDR1 MNHEY, CDR2 SMNVEV (reference sequence). J lost 5 bases, V lost 6 bases, and 13 bases had no gene match. The CDR3 protein is CASSSFLFGQGNEKLFF. CDR3 DNA sequence: TGTGCCAGCAGCTCTTTTTTATTTGGACAGGGGAATGAAAAACTGTTTTTT.

This clone was counted only a few times. This chain links TRBV29-1 with TRBJ1-4, with TRBD1 as a possible D gene (6 bases). Germline V gene lookup returns CDR1 SQVTM and CDR2 ANQGSEA. V lost 3 bases and J 3 bases, leaving 8 bases between the germline ends. There are 13 residues in the CDR3. As DNA, the CDR3 is TGCAGCGTTGAGGGGGCGGCTAATGAAAAACTGTTTTTT. Its translation is CSVEGAANEKLFF.

This clone was recorded only once. This chain uses TRBV19 with TRBJ2-2; D gene uncertain. The CDR3 has 13 amino acids. V gave up 7 bases and J gave up 5 bases, with 11 bases separating them. Looked up from germline, CDR1 is LNHDA and CDR2 is SQIVND (reference sequence). CDR3 amino acids: CASTHLGTGELFF. The DNA of the CDR3 is TGTGCCAGTACCCATCTCGGTACCGGGGAGCTGTTTTTT.

DNA of the CDR3: TGTGCCAGTAGTATAGGGCAGGGTTCTGGCGACTACACCTTC. Its translation is CASSIGQGSGDYTF. This chain joins TRBV19 and TRBJ1-2; D is possibly TRBD1 (5 bases). Trimming took 1 base from V and 10 from J, leaving 16 bases between them. The CDR3 totals 14 residues. Germline V gene sequence: CDR1 LNHDA, CDR2 SQIVND (reference sequence).

This clone was observed a single time. The CDR3 coding sequence is TGTGCCTGTACCGGACTTGGGACCGGGGAGCTGTTTTTT. It specifies CACTGLGTGELFF. V gene TRBV30 combines with J gene TRBJ2-2, with a weak D call TRBD2 (5 bases). Germline-derived CDR1 and CDR2 are GTSNPN and SVGIG (reference sequence). V was trimmed by 6 bases and J by 5 bases, leaving 13 bases between them. The length of the CDR3 is 13 residues.

The chain recombines TRBV29-1 with TRBJ2-1; 10 bases match TRBD2. The CDR3 extends over 14 amino acids. Germline V gene lookup returns CDR1 SQVTM and CDR2 ANQGSEA. V lost 3 bases to trimming and J lost 8 bases; unmatched junction nucleotides: 7. The DNA of the CDR3 is TGCAGCGTTGATCCTAGCGGGAGTAGGGATGAGCAGTTCTTC. Its protein product is CSVDPSGSRDEQFF.

This sequence joins TRBV28 and TRBJ1-5; the match to TRBD1 covers 10 bases. This CDR3 is 18 amino acids long. V was pared by 5 bases and J by 4 bases, with 14 bases of the junction left unmatched. Germline CDR1 and CDR2: MDHEN and SYDVKM. Here the CDR3 reads CASSRIKKDRGTNQPQHF. The CDR3 DNA reads as TGTGCCAGCAGTCGCATTAAAAAGGACAGGGGGACTAATCAGCCCCAGCATTTT. The whole variable domain, remainder taken from reference TRBV28 and TRBJ1-5, is DVKVTQSSRYLVKRTGEKVFLECVQDMDHENMFWYRQDPGLGLRLIYFSYDVKMKEKGDIPEGYSVSREKKERFSLILESASTNQTSMYLCASSRIKKDRGTNQPQHFGDGTRLSIL.

V gene TRBV28 combines with J gene TRBJ2-6; no definite D call. V was shortened by 6 bases and J by 5 bases, with 11 bases between the two germline ends. CDR1 MDHEN and CDR2 SYDVKM come from the germline V gene. The CDR3 is 14 amino acids. CDR3 in amino acids: CASSSRVRANVLTF. The CDR3 DNA reads as TGTGCCAGCAGCTCGAGAGTGAGGGCCAACGTCCTGACTTTC. Complete variable domain (other parts from reference TRBV28 and TRBJ2-6): DVKVTQSSRYLVKRTGEKVFLECVQDMDHENMFWYRQDPGLGLRLIYFSYDVKMKEKGDIPEGYSVSREKKERFSLILESASTNQTSMYLCASSSRVRANVLTFGAGSRLTVL.

The chain has TRBV7-8 and TRBJ1-2; no reliable D call. Germline V gene data show CDR1 as SGHVS and CDR2 as FQNEAQ. Trimming cost V 5 bases and J 1 base, with 14 bases left between them. The CDR3 sequence is 15 residues long. The CDR3 DNA reads TGTGCCAGCAGCCCCCCGCGGGCCGATAACTATGGCTACACCTTC. Residues: CASSPPRADNYGYTF.

This clone was detected only a few times. The J gene is TRBJ1-1, the V gene TRBV27, with 12 bases identical to TRBD1. The CDR3 consists of 13 residues. Germline V lookup: CDR1 MNHEY, CDR2 SMNVEV (reference sequence). Trimming took 5 bases from V and 9 from J; bases not matched to a gene: 4. CDR3 sequence (DNA): TGTGCCAGCAGTCCGGGACAGGGGGCGAAAGCTTTCTTT. It encodes CASSPGQGAKAFF.

The gene calls are TRBV2 and TRBJ1-4; a possible D gene is TRBD1 (6 bases). Germline V gene lookup returns CDR1 SNHLY and CDR2 FYNNEI. The CDR3 runs 11 residues. V lost 7 bases, J lost 8 bases, and 8 bases lay in between. CDR3 nucleotides: TGTGCCAGCATAGGACAGGAAAAACTGTTTTTT. Translating it yields CASIGQEKLFF.

The chain has TRBV7-9 and TRBJ1-4; the match to TRBD1 covers 7 bases. Germline CDR1 SEHNR, CDR2 FQNEAQ (reference sequence). The J segment lost 4 bases and the V segment lost 6 bases, leaving 11 bases of the junction unmatched. This CDR3 spans 16 amino acids. Here the CDR3 reads CASSTNGWDSNEKLFF. The DNA of the CDR3 is TGTGCCAGCAGTACGAATGGGTGGGACAGTAATGAAAAACTGTTTTTT.

The rearrangement joins TRBV28 to TRBJ2-7, with D unresolved. Trimming removed 4 bases at V and 3 bases at J, with 22 bases between. The CDR3 length is 17 residues. Germline CDR1 reads MDHEN; CDR2 reads SYDVKM. The CDR3 DNA is TGTGCCAGCAGTTCTACCCTCCGGGTCGCCATCTACTACGAGCAGTACTTC. This translates into CASSSTLRVAIYYEQYF. The full variable domain, rest sourced from reference TRBV28 and TRBJ2-7, is DVKVTQSSRYLVKRTGEKVFLECVQDMDHENMFWYRQDPGLGLRLIYFSYDVKMKEKGDIPEGYSVSREKKERFSLILESASTNQTSMYLCASSSTLRVAIYYEQYFGPGTRLTVT.

The chain links TRBV19 to TRBJ1-5; the D gene is possibly TRBD1 (6 bases). Germline V gene lookup returns CDR1 LNHDA and CDR2 SQIVND (reference sequence). This CDR3 is built from 15 residues. V was cut by 4 bases and J by 9 bases, with 19 bases left in between. CDR3 in amino acids: CASSTRQVWDPPQHF. CDR3 nucleotides: TGTGCCAGTAGTACGCGACAGGTATGGGATCCGCCCCAGCATTTT.

In this sample, this clone turned up a few times. The CDR3 spells CSVDPSGSRETQYF. The CDR3 bases are TGCAGCGTTGACCCTAGCGGGAGCCGAGAGACCCAGTACTTC. This chain uses TRBV29-1 with TRBJ2-5, with 10 positions matching TRBD2. The CDR3 has 14 amino acids. The trim removed 3 bases at V and 4 bases at J, leaving 5 bases unmatched. Germline V gives CDR1 SQVTM, CDR2 ANQGSEA.